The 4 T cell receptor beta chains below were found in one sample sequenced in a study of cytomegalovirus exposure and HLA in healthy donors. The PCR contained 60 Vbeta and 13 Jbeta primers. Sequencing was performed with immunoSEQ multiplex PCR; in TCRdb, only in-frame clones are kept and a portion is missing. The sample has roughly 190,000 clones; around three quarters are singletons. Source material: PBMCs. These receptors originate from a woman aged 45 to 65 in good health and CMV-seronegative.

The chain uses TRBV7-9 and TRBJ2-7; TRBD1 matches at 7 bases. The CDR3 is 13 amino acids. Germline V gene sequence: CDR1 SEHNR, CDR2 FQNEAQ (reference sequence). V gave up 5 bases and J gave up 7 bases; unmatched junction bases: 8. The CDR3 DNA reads TGTGCCAGCAGCGGGGACAGTGCGCGGGAGCAGTACTTC. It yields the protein CASSGDSAREQYF. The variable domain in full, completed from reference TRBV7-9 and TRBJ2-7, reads DTGVSQNPRHKITKRGQNVTFRCDPISEHNRLYWYRQTLGQGPEFLTYFQNEAQLEKSRLLSDRFSAERPKGSFSTLEIQRTEQGDSAMYLCASSGDSAREQYFGPGTRLTVT.

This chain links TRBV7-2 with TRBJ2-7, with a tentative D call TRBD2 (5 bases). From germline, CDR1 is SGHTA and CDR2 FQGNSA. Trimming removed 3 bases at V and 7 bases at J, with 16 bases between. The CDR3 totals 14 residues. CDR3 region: CASSFDYTTPEQYF. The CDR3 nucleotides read TGTGCCAGCAGCTTCGACTACACCACGCCTGAGCAGTACTTC.

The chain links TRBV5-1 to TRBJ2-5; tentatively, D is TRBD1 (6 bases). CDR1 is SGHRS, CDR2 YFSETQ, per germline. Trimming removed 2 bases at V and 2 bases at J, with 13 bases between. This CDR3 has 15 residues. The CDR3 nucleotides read TGCGCCAGCAGCTTAGCCGGACAGCCTCAAGAGACCCAGTACTTC. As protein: CASSLAGQPQETQYF.

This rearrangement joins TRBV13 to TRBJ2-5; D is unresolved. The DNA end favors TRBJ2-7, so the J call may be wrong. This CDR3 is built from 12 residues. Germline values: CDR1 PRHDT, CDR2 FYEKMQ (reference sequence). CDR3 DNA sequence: TGTGCCAGCAGCTCACACAACTACGAGCAGTACTTC. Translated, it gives CASSSHNYEQYF.